The clone carrying this T cell receptor beta chain was seen a handful of times. Its specificity is unknown. This CDR3 has 13 residues. Per germline, CDR1 DFQATT and CDR2 SNEGSKA (reference sequence). Between the trimmed V and J ends, which lost 5 bases and 3 bases, there was a span of 10 bases. TCRdb redid the calling of the RT-PCR reads with MiXCR, one entry per CDR3 protein. The profile shows about 780,000 distinct CDR3 sequences, 15% to 20% of them singletons. The sample originates from a study of response to subunit inactivated influenza vaccine. Findings and caveats of the study: Few additional T cells are recruited per seasonal influenza vaccination, authors suggested.

The TCR originated in a man aged 45-65 years who received an inactivated influenza vaccine. V and J are TRBV20-1 and TRBJ1-4; no reliable D call. The source material was PBMCs from blood, sampled roughly 5 days after vaccination. The CDR3 sequence: CSAVVRANEKLFF. The CDR3 DNA follows: TGCAGTGCTGTGGTCAGAGCTAATGAAAAACTGTTTTTT.